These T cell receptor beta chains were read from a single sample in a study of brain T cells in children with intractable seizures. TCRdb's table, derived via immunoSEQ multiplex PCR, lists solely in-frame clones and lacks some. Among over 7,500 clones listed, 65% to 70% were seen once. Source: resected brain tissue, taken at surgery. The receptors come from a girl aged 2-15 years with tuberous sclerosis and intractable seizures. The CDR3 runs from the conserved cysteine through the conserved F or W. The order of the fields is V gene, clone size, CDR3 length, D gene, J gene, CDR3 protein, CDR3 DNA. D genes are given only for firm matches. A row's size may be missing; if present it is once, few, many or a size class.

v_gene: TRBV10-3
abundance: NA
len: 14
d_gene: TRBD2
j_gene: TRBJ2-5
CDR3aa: CAISDGGGEETQYF
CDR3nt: TGTGCCATCAGTGATGGTGGGGGGGAAGAGACCCAGTACTTC

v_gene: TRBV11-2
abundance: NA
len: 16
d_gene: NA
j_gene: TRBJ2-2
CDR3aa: CASSSRDIQGAGELFF
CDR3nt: TGTGCCAGCAGCTCTCGAGATATTCAGGGCGCCGGGGAGCTGTTTTTT

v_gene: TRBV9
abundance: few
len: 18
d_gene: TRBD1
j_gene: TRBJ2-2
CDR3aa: CASSESLNRGFGTGELFF
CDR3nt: TGTGCCAGCAGCGAGAGCCTAAACAGGGGATTTGGGACCGGGGAGCTGTTTTTT

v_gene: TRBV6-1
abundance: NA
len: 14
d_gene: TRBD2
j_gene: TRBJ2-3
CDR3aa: CASRTSGVSDTQYF
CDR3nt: TGTGCCAGCAGGACTAGCGGGGTTTCTGATACGCAGTATTTT

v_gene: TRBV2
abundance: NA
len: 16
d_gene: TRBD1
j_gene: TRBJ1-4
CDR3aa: CASRNRGIATNEKLFF
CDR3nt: TGTGCCAGCAGAAACAGGGGCATTGCAACTAATGAAAAACTGTTTTTT

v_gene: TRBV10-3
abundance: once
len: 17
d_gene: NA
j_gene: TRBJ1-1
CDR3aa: CAISESWTDGENTEAFF
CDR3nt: TGTGCCATCAGTGAGTCCTGGACGGACGGAGAGAACACTGAAGCTTTCTTT

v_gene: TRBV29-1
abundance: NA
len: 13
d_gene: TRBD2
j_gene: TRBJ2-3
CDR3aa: CSVVGGASDTQYF
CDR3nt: TGCAGCGTTGTCGGGGGGGCATCAGATACGCAGTATTTT

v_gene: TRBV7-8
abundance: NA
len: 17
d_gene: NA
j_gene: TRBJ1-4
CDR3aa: CASSLAVSGRDNEKLFF
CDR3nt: TGTGCCAGCAGCTTAGCCGTATCGGGACGGGATAATGAAAAACTGTTTTTT

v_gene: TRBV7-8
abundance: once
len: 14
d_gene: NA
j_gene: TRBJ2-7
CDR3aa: CASSQPQGSHEQYF
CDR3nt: TGTGCCAGCAGCCAACCACAGGGTAGCCACGAGCAGTACTTC

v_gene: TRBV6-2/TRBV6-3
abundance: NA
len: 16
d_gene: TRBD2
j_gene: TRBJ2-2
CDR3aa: CASSYPRGGDTGELFF
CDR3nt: TGTGCCAGCAGTTACCCTCGGGGGGGTGACACCGGGGAGCTGTTTTTT

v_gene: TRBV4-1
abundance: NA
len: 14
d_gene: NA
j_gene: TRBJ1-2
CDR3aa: CASSRYQGSDGYTF
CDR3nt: TGCGCCAGCAGCCGATACCAGGGTAGTGATGGCTACACCTTC

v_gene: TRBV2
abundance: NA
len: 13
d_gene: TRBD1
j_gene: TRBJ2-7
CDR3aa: CASRDRGQYEQYF
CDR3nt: TGTGCCAGCAGGGACAGGGGGCAGTACGAGCAGTACTTC

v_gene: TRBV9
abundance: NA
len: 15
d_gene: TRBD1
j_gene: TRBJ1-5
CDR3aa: CASSSRGTGIEPQHF
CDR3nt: TGTGCCAGCAGCTCCCGGGGGACAGGGATTGAGCCCCAGCATTTT

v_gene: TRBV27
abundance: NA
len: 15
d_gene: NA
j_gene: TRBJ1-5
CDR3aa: CASSLEGRSNQPQHF
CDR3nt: TGTGCCAGCAGTTTAGAGGGACGGAGCAATCAGCCCCAGCATTTT

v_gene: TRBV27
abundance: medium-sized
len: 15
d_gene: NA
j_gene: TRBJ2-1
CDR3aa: CASSYRTTTHNEQFF
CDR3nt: TGTGCCAGCAGTTATAGAACAACTACCCACAATGAGCAGTTCTTC

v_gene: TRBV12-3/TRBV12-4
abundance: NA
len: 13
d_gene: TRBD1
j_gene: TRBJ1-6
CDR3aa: CASNDRGRAPLHF
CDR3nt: TGTGCCAGCAATGACAGGGGGCGCGCACCCCTCCACTTT

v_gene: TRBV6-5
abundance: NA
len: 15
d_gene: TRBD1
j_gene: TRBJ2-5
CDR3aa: CASSFIGGGQETQYF
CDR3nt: TGTGCCAGCAGTTTTATAGGGGGCGGGCAAGAGACCCAGTACTTC

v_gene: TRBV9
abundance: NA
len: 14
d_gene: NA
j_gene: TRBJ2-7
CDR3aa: CASSRAGPTYEQYF
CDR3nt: TGTGCCAGCAGCCGGGCGGGGCCAACCTACGAGCAGTACTTC

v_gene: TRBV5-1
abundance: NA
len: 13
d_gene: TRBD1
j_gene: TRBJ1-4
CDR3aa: CASSLGDRGRLFF
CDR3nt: TGCGCCAGCAGCTTGGGGGACAGGGGAAGACTGTTTTTT

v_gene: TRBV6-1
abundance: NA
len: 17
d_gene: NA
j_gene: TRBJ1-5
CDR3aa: CASSEAPWEGFNQPQHF
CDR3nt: TGTGCCAGCAGTGAAGCCCCCTGGGAGGGGTTCAATCAGCCCCAGCATTTT

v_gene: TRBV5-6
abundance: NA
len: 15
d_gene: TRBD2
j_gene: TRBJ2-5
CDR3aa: CASSLLAGRGETQYF
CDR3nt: TGTGCCAGCAGCTTGTTGGCGGGGAGGGGAGAGACCCAGTACTTC

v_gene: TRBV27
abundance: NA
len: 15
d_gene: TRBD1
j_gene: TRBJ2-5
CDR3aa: CASSSPMTGAETQYF
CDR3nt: TGTGCCAGCAGTTCACCCATGACAGGGGCCGAGACCCAGTACTTC

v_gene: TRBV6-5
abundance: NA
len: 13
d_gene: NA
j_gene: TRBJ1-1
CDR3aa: CASSYFRNTEAFF
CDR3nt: TGTGCCAGCAGTTACTTCCGGAACACTGAAGCTTTCTTT

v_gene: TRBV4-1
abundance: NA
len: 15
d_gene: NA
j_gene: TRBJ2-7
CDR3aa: CASSPFAQGTDEQYF
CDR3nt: TGCGCCAGCAGCCCCTTCGCCCAGGGTACGGACGAGCAGTACTTC

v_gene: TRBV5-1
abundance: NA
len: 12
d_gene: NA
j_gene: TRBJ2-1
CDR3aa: CASSLIRNEQFF
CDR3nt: TGCGCCAGCAGCTTGATCAGGAATGAGCAGTTCTTC

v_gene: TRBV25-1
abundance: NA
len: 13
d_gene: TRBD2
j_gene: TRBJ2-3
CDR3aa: CASTWGGTHTQYF
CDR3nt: TGTGCCAGCACCTGGGGGGGGACCCATACGCAGTATTTT

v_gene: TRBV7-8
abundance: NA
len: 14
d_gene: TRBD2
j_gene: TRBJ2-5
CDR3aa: CASSPREGKETQYF
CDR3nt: TGTGCCAGCAGCCCTAGGGAGGGGAAAGAGACCCAGTACTTC

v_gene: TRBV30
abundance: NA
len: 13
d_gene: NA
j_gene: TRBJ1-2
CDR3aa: CAWSDIGSYGYTF
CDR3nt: TGTGCCTGGAGTGACATAGGTAGCTATGGCTACACCTTC

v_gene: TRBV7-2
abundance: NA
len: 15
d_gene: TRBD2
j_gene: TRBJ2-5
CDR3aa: CASSRREGWQETQYF
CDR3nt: TGTGCCAGCAGCCGGAGGGAGGGGTGGCAAGAGACCCAGTACTTC

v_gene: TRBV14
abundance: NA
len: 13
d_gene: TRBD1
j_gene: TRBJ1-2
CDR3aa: CASSHDDRGGYTF
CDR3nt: TGTGCCAGCAGCCACGACGACAGGGGCGGCTACACCTTC

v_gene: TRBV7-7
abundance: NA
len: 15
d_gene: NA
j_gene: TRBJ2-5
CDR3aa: CASSQTRTEQETQYF
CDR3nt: TGTGCCAGCAGCCAGACCCGGACAGAACAAGAGACCCAGTACTTC

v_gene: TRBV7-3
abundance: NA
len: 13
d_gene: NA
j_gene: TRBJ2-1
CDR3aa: CASSPLPLNEQFF
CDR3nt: TGTGCCAGCAGCCCACTCCCCCTCAATGAGCAGTTCTTC

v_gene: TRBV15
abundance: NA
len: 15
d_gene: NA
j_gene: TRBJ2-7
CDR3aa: CATSRGTAGLYEQYF
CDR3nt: TGTGCCACCAGCAGAGGAACGGCCGGTCTCTACGAGCAGTACTTC

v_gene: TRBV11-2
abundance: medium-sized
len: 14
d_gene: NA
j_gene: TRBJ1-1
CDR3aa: CASSLAALGAEAFF
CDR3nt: TGTGCCAGCAGCTTAGCGGCCCTAGGAGCTGAAGCTTTCTTT

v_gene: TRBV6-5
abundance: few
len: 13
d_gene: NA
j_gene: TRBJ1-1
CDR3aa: CASSYQGSTEAFF
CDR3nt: TGTGCCAGCAGTTACCAGGGTAGCACTGAAGCTTTCTTT

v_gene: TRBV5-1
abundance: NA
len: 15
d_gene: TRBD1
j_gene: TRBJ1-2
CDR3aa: CASSLDRGRNYGYTF
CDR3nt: TGCGCCAGCAGCCTTGACAGGGGCAGGAACTATGGCTACACCTTC

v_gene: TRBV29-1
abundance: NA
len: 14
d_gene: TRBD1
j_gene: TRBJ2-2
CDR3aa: CSAQGQGNTGELFF
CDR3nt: TGCAGCGCCCAGGGACAGGGAAACACCGGGGAGCTGTTTTTT

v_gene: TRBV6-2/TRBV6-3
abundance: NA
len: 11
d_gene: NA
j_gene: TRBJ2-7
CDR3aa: CASSTSYEQYF
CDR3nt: TGTGCCAGCAGTACCAGCTACGAGCAGTACTTC

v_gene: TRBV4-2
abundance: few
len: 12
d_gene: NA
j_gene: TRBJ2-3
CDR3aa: CASSQEVDTQYF
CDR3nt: TGTGCCAGCAGCCAAGAGGTAGATACGCAGTATTTT

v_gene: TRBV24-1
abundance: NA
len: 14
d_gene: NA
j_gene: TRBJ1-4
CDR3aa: CATNPLTGNGKLFF
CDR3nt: TGTGCCACCAATCCCTTAACAGGGAATGGAAAACTGTTTTTT